The clone carrying this T cell receptor (beta chain) was counted many times. The antigen remains unidentified. The source of the sample is a study of T cells in Graves' hyperthyroidism and ophthalmopathy. General observations from the study: A model of 13 V-J pairs discriminated ophthalmopathy from stable hyperthyroidism.

RNA transcripts were the template for amplifying TCR beta CDR3 regions. Researchers ran a first-round RT-PCR on the TCR CDR3 using the HTBI primer set. A single record per CDR3 protein comes from TCRdb applying MiXCR to the multiplex PCR reads. The table includes 700,000 or so distinct CDR3 sequences, about 15% detected once. This sample holds PBMCs from approximately 10 ml fresh peripheral blood. The TCR was taken from a young man with Graves' hyperthyroidism. Specimen: blood.

The CDR3: CSARWGRTTDTQYF. As DNA, the CDR3 is TGCAGTGCTAGATGGGGGCGGACCACAGATACGCAGTATTTT. The chain is built from TRBV20-1 and TRBJ2-3; a possible D gene is TRBD1 (6 bases). This CDR3 has 14 residues. Per the germline V gene, CDR1 is DFQATT and CDR2 is SNEGSKA (reference sequence). The V end lost 2 bases, the J end lost 2 bases, and 11 bases lay between the germline ends.